One and the same sample provided the 17 T cell receptor beta chains below, sequenced in a study of T cells in Graves' hyperthyroidism and ophthalmopathy. Authors of the study amplified TCR beta CDR3 regions from RNA transcripts. Initially, a first-round RT-PCR of the TCR CDR3 employed the HTBI primer set. A single record per CDR3 protein comes from TCRdb applying MiXCR to the multiplex PCR reads. The sample lists 550,000 to 800,000 distinct CDR3 sequences, over 15% occurring once. The sample comprised blood. The receptors were sampled from a man aged 18-30 years with Graves' hyperthyroidism.

This clonotype turned up a few times. The gene calls are TRBV2 and TRBJ2-5, with D perhaps assigned TRBD1 or TRBD2 (6 bases each). V was cut by 6 bases and J by 1 base, with 9 bases left in between. Germline CDR1 SNHLY, CDR2 FYNNEI. The CDR3 consists of 13 residues. CDR3 sequence: CASRGGLQETQYF. CDR3 coding DNA: TGTGCCAGCAGAGGGGGGCTCCAAGAGACCCAGTACTTC.

The gene calls are TRBV9 and TRBJ2-7; 9 bases map to TRBD2. The germline CDR1 and CDR2 sequences are SGDLS and YYNGEE. CDR3 length: 16 amino acids. The trim removed 0 bases at V and 3 bases at J, leaving 7 bases unmatched. CDR3 amino acids: CASSVGPTSGDYEQYF. CDR3 DNA: TGTGCCAGCAGCGTAGGCCCGACTAGCGGTGACTACGAGCAGTACTTC.

CDR3 residues: CASRIQGPNEKLFF. Here the CDR3 DNA reads TGTGCCAGCAGGATACAGGGCCCCAATGAAAAACTGTTTTTT. This chain links TRBV12-3 or TRBV12-4 with TRBJ1-4, with a weak D call TRBD1 (6 bases). The CDR3 consists of 14 residues. The ends were cut back, 6 bases at V and 5 bases at J, with 13 bases in the middle.

This chain links TRBV29-1 with TRBJ2-7, with D unresolved. There are 12 residues in the CDR3. Trimming left V 7 bases short and J 2 bases short, with 12 bases between. Germline CDR1 SQVTM, CDR2 ANQGSEA. The CDR3 bases are TGCAGCGGCGGACCGAACCCCTACGAGCAGTACTTC. Residues: CSGGPNPYEQYF.

There are many counts of this clonotype. The gene calls are TRBV30 and TRBJ1-1, with D maybe TRBD1 (5 bases). There are 13 residues in the CDR3. Germline V CDR1 and CDR2: GTSNPN, SVGIG (reference sequence). Trimming left V 0 bases short and J 5 bases short, with 10 bases between. The CDR3 is CAWSVRGGTEAFF. The CDR3 DNA sequence: TGTGCCTGGAGTGTACGGGGGGGAACTGAAGCTTTCTTT.

The sample holds a few counts of this clonotype. The chain uses TRBV20-1 and TRBJ1-3; tentatively, D is TRBD1 (5 bases). In germline, CDR1 is DFQATT, CDR2 SNEGSKA (reference sequence). This CDR3 is 14 amino acids long. V was pared by 4 bases and J by 0 bases, with 10 bases between. CDR3 sequence (DNA): TGCAGTGCTAAAGGGGTCATCTCTGGAAACACCATATATTTT. Translation gives CSAKGVISGNTIYF.

This clonotype was observed a handful of times. The gene calls are TRBV20-1 and TRBJ1-2, with D possibly matching TRBD1 (6 bases). The CDR3 runs to 15 residues. Between the trimmed V and J ends, which lost 6 bases and 0 bases, there was a span of 17 bases. The germline V gene has CDR1 DFQATT and CDR2 SNEGSKA (reference sequence). In nucleotides, the CDR3 is TGCAGTGCCCGTGTGGGGACAAGGGCTAACTATGGCTACACCTTC. Translated, it gives CSARVGTRANYGYTF.

This clonotype was recorded at least ten times. The chain has TRBV20-1 and TRBJ2-1, with D possibly matching TRBD1 (5 bases). The germline V gene has CDR1 DFQATT and CDR2 SNEGSKA (reference sequence). The CDR3 extends over 15 amino acids. Trimming shortened V by 3 bases and J by 0 bases, and 12 bases separated the two germline ends. CDR3: CSASASRGSYNEQFF. The CDR3 DNA reads as TGCAGTGCTAGTGCCAGTAGGGGCTCCTACAATGAGCAGTTCTTC.

There are a few counts of this clonotype. The chain has TRBV12-3 or TRBV12-4 and TRBJ2-1; a weak D match, TRBD1 (6 bases). This CDR3 contains 17 residues. V was shortened by 5 bases and J by 9 bases, with 26 bases between the two germline ends. The CDR3 sequence: CASSESRSQGRGREQFF. CDR3 coding DNA: TGTGCCAGCAGTGAGTCTCGATCTCAGGGGCGAGGGCGTGAGCAGTTCTTC.

This clonotype was detected many times. This sequence joins TRBV2 and TRBJ2-1, with TRBD1 matching 10 bases. V lost 8 bases to trimming and J lost 8 bases; unmatched junction nucleotides: 6. The germline CDR1 and CDR2 sequences are SNHLY and FYNNEI. This CDR3 contains 13 residues. CDR3 region: CASGKGTGDEQFF. The CDR3 nucleotides are TGTGCCAGCGGGAAAGGGACAGGGGATGAGCAGTTCTTC.

The chain joins TRBV7-8 to TRBJ2-2; 11 nucleotides match TRBD2. Germline-derived CDR1 and CDR2 are SGHVS and FQNEAQ. Unmatched junction bases numbered 11, after V lost 8 bases and J lost 0 bases. The CDR3 extends over 18 amino acids. The CDR3 loop reads CASGEGTSGTPNTGELFF. Here the CDR3 DNA reads TGTGCCAGCGGCGAAGGGACTAGCGGAACCCCGAACACCGGGGAGCTGTTTTTT. Full variable domain (outside the CDR3, taken from reference TRBV7-8 and TRBJ2-2): GAGVSQSPRYKVAKRGQDVALRCDPISGHVSLFWYQQALGQGPEFLTYFQNEAQLDKSGLPSDRFFAERPEGSVSTLKIQRTQQEDSAVYLCASGEGTSGTPNTGELFFGEGSRLTVL.

This clonotype came up many times. The chain is built from TRBV7-9 and TRBJ2-5; a weak D match, TRBD2 (6 bases). V lost 5 bases and J 6 bases, leaving 16 bases between the germline ends. The CDR3 extends over 14 amino acids. Germline V gene data show CDR1 as SEHNR and CDR2 as FQNEAQ (reference sequence). CDR3 sequence reads: CASSRSEGRKTQYF. In nucleotides, the CDR3 is TGTGCCAGCAGCCGCTCGGAGGGGCGGAAGACCCAGTACTTC.

This clonotype showed up many times. This chain connects TRBV18 to TRBJ1-4; no clear D. The CDR3 covers 13 residues. Trimming stripped 3 bases from V and 3 bases from J, with 5 bases between. Germline V lookup: CDR1 KGHSH, CDR2 LQKENI. In DNA, the CDR3 is TGTGCCAGCTCACCTACGCCTAATGAAAAACTGTTTTTT. Protein sequence: CASSPTPNEKLFF. The full variable domain, in which reference TRBV18 and TRBJ1-4 provide the parts outside the CDR3, is NAGVMQNPRHLVRRRGQEARLRCSPMKGHSHVYWYRQLPEEGLKFMVYLQKENIIDESGMPKERFSAEFPKEGPSILRIQQVVRGDSAAYFCASSPTPNEKLFFGSGTQLSVL.

The chain has TRBV20-1 and TRBJ2-2, with 11 positions matching TRBD2. Germline CDR1 DFQATT, CDR2 SNEGSKA (reference sequence). The V and J ends lost 6 bases and 5 bases, in that order; junction bases with no gene match: 11. The CDR3 sequence is 16 residues long. The CDR3 DNA follows: TGCAGTGCCACCGGGACTAGCGGAGGGGGGACCGGGGAGCTGTTTTTT. This gives the protein CSATGTSGGGTGELFF.

This rearrangement joins TRBV2 to TRBJ2-3; D is possibly TRBD2 (6 bases). This CDR3 region has 15 residues. Trimming took off 1 base at V and 5 bases at J, with 13 bases between the two ends. The germline V gene has CDR1 SNHLY and CDR2 FYNNEI. As DNA, the CDR3 is TGTGCCAGCAGTGAAGGGACTAACGGCTTAGATACGCAGTATTTT. This codes for CASSEGTNGLDTQYF.

This rearrangement joins TRBV20-1 to TRBJ2-6, with TRBD2 identical over 8 bases. V gave up 3 bases and J gave up 0 bases; unmatched junction bases: 4. Germline V gene sequence: CDR1 DFQATT, CDR2 SNEGSKA (reference sequence). The CDR3 loop spans 16 amino acids. CDR3 sequence (DNA): TGCAGTGCTAGCACTAGCGGATACTCTGGGGCCAACGTCCTGACTTTC. It encodes CSASTSGYSGANVLTF.

This sequence joins TRBV19 and TRBJ1-1, with D perhaps matching TRBD1 (5 bases). The CDR3 is 12 amino acids. The germline V and J ends were trimmed by 4 bases and 8 bases, with 11 bases remaining between them. The germline gives CDR1 LNHDA, CDR2 SQIVND (reference sequence). DNA of the CDR3: TGTGCCAGTAGTAACTATGGGACGGAAGCTTTCTTT. Protein sequence: CASSNYGTEAFF.